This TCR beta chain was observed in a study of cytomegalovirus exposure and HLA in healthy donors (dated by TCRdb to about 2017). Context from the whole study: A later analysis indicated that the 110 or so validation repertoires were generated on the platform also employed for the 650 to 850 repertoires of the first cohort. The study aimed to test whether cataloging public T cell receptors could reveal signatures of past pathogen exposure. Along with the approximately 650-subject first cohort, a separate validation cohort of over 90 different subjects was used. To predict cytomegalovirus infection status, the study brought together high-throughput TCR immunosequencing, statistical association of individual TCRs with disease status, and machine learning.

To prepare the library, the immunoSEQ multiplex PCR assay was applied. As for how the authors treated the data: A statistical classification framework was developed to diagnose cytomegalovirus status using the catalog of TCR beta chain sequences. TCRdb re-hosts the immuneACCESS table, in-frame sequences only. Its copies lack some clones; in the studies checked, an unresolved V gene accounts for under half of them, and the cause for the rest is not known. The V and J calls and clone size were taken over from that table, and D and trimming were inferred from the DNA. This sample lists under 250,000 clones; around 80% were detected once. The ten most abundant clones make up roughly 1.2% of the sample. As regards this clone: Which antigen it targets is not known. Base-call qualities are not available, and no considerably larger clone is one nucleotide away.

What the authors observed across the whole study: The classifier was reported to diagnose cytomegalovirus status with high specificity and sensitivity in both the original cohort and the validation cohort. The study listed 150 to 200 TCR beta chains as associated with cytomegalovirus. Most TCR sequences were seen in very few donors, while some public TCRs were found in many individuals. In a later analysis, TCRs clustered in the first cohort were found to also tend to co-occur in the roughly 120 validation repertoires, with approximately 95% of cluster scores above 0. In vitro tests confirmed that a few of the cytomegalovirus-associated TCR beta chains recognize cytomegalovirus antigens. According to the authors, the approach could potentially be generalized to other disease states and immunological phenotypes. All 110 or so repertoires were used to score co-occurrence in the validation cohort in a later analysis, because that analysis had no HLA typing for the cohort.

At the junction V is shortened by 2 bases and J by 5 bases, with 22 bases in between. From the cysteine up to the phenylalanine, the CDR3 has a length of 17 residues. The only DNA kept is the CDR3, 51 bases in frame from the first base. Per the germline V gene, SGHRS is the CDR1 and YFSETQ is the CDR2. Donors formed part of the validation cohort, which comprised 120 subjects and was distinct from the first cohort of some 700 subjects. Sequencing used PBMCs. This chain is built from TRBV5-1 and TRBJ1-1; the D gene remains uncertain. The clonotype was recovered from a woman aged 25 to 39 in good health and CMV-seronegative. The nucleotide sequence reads TGCGCCAGCAGCTTCGGGCCCCCTCCTGGGCCGGGGACTGAAGCTTTCTTT. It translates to CASSFGPPPGPGTEAFF.